The 5 T cell receptor beta chains below were found in one sample sequenced in a study of lymphopenia after photon versus proton radiotherapy. Only in-frame clones appear in the TCRdb table, and some are missing; sequencing was by immunoSEQ multiplex PCR. The sample contains 35,000 to 45,000 clones, approximately 81% of which appear only once. The source material was peripheral blood, sampled from a patient treated with photon-based radiotherapy. These receptors were taken from a man between 50 and 59 years old with gastric cancer.

The chain combines TRBV25-1 with TRBJ2-5; D not resolved. V lost 3 bases and J lost 0, with 11 bases in between. The germline V gene has CDR1 MGHDK and CDR2 SYGVNS. The CDR3 runs 15 residues. The CDR3, as DNA: TGTGCCAGCAGTGACATCAGAAAGAACCAAGAGACCCAGTACTTC. Residues: CASSDIRKNQETQYF.

This clone occurred a few times. V and J are TRBV5-5 and TRBJ2-2; either TRBD1 or TRBD2 may supply D (5 bases each). CDR3 length: 15 residues. V lost 4 bases and J 0 bases, leaving 10 bases between the germline ends. Germline CDR1 reads SGHKS; CDR2 reads YYEKEE (reference sequence). This chain's CDR3 is CASSPQGANTGELFF. The CDR3 bases are TGTGCCAGCAGCCCTCAGGGAGCGAACACCGGGGAGCTGTTTTTT. Full variable domain (missing parts from reference TRBV5-5 and TRBJ2-2): DAGVTQSPTHLIKTRGQQVTLRCSPISGHKSVSWYQQVLGQGPQFIFQYYEKEERGRGNFPDRFSARQFPNYSSELNVNALLLGDSALYLCASSPQGANTGELFFGEGSRLTVL.

The V gene is TRBV19, the J gene TRBJ1-6, with D unclear. The CDR3 is 13 amino acids. Trimming removed 4 bases from V and 11 bases from J, with 12 bases in between. Germline CDR1 and CDR2: LNHDA and SQIVND (reference sequence). CDR3: CASSNQPGTPLHF. DNA for the CDR3: TGTGCCAGTAGTAACCAACCTGGCACACCCCTCCACTTT.

Only a few counts were recorded for this clone. This chain links TRBV7-8 with TRBJ1-2, with D maybe TRBD1 (6 bases). CDR1 and CDR2 from the germline V gene are SGHVS and FQNEAQ. Trimming pared 2 bases from V and 5 bases from J, leaving 15 bases between. CDR3 length equals 15 residues. CDR3 sequence reads: CASSLRGPLIYGYTF. CDR3 sequence (DNA): TGTGCCAGCAGCTTACGGGGGCCCCTGATTTATGGCTACACCTTC.

This chain uses TRBV7-9 with TRBJ2-2; D possibly corresponds to TRBD1 (5 bases). V was pared by 5 bases and J by 4 bases, with 20 bases between. CDR1 SEHNR and CDR2 FQNEAQ come from the germline V gene (reference sequence). This CDR3 spans 17 amino acids. CDR3 bases: TGTGCCAGCAGCGGCACCACGACAGCATCCCCCACCGGGGAGCTGTTTTTT. It encodes CASSGTTTASPTGELFF.